The rows below give T cell receptor beta chains drawn from one sample of a study of T cell changes during pregnancy in multiple sclerosis. Measured with immunoSEQ multiplex PCR; TCRdb has only the in-frame clones, and not every one. The sample consists of some 50,000 clones, 90% of them appearing once. This specimen was peripheral blood, taken in the first trimester of pregnancy. These receptors all come from a female donor in good health, enrolled as a control in a pregnancy study. CDR3s include the opening cysteine and the closing phenylalanine or tryptophan. The D gene is left open where the match is weak.

D | J | V | CDR3
- | TRBJ2-2 | TRBV4-2 | CASSQEGGGGTGELFF
- | TRBJ1-5 | TRBV27 | CASSLYRMGQPQHF
TRBD1 | TRBJ2-5 | TRBV6-5 | CASRGRDSKETQYF
- | TRBJ2-7 | TRBV11-2 | CASSLDTTNEQYF
TRBD1 | TRBJ1-1 | TRBV19 | CASRQGALNTEAFF
- | TRBJ2-7 | TRBV7-9 | CASSRGEGDSYEQYF
- | TRBJ1-5 | TRBV18 | CASSRSSDYNQPQHF
- | TRBJ2-5 | TRBV6-5 | CANSHGQGGRETQYF
- | TRBJ2-7 | TRBV15 | CATSSRGDSYEQYF
- | TRBJ2-7 | TRBV5-5 | CASRPRTAYEQYF
- | TRBJ2-4 | TRBV19 | CASSIWTENIQYF
- | TRBJ2-1 | TRBV29-1 | CSVEVTYNEQFF
TRBD1 | TRBJ2-6 | TRBV5-6 | CASSLGQGSSGANVLTF
- | TRBJ2-1 | TRBV18 | CASPPERRSSYNEQFF
TRBD1 | TRBJ1-1 | TRBV5-1 | CASSKQGENTEAFF
- | TRBJ2-7 | TRBV28 | CASSDPGGSSYEQYF
- | TRBJ2-1 | TRBV6-5 | CASSYSRRDPMFF
- | TRBJ2-7 | TRBV19 | CASKTGSSYEQYF
- | TRBJ2-7 | TRBV14 | CASSRPRRGLPYEQYF
- | TRBJ2-1 | TRBV30 | CASSGVGGGGHEQFF
TRBD1 | TRBJ2-5 | TRBV5-6 | CASSHRGQETQYF
TRBD2 | TRBJ2-7 | TRBV6-5 | CASRRTSGGAYEQYF
- | TRBJ2-5 | TRBV29-1 | CSVEEEYQETQYF
- | TRBJ1-1 | TRBV7-3 | CASSWTENTEAFF
- | TRBJ1-5 | TRBV7-2 | CASSLVSRVQGGPQHF
TRBD2 | TRBJ2-5 | TRBV6-1 | CASSELAGGQETQYF
TRBD1 | TRBJ1-1 | TRBV18 | CASSQLRDSTEAFF
- | TRBJ1-2 | TRBV9 | CASSPRSSQVWGYTF
- | TRBJ2-1 | TRBV6-5 | CASRRDSYNEQFF
TRBD1 | TRBJ2-7 | TRBV28 | CASSTITGATYEQYF
TRBD1 | TRBJ1-5 | TRBV29-1 | CSVQPGQDQPQHF
TRBD1 | TRBJ1-6 | TRBV19 | CASSIRAGGAGNNSPLHF
- | TRBJ1-1 | TRBV30 | CAWGQNTEAFF
- | TRBJ2-2 | TRBV9 | CASRGQPNTGELFF